This TCR beta chain originates from a study of blood T cell repertoires in COVID-19. The CDR3 runs 15 residues. Germline CDR1 reads SGHRS; CDR2 reads YFSETQ. Trimming took 4 bases from V and 5 from J; bases not matched to a gene: 8. For this clone: This same CDR3 is encoded by further DNA sequences in the sample.

Generated by immunoSEQ multiplex PCR, the TCRdb table keeps only in-frame clones and is missing some. The sample carries a few hundred thousand clones, 88% recorded once. The TCR comes from a woman between 25 and 40 years old with COVID-19, enrolled during active disease. The V call is TRBV5-1, the J call TRBJ1-1; 10 nucleotides agree with TRBD1. Input material: peripheral blood. Here the CDR3 reads CASSPRTGGGTEAFF. CDR3 DNA: TGCGCCAGCAGCCCACGGACAGGGGGAGGGACTGAAGCTTTCTTT.